The T cell receptor beta chain described here comes from a study of blood T cells in healthy people across ages. This clonotype was detected a few times. Trimming took 2 bases from V and 0 from J, leaving 15 bases between them. This CDR3 has 18 amino acids. The germline gives CDR1 SGDLS, CDR2 YYNGEE. Sample-barcoded 5' priming and a J-beta primer mix drove a second PCR of about 6 to 12 cycles. MiXCR, run by TCRdb on the 5' RACE reads, gives a single entry per CDR3 protein. The table lists some 1.5 million distinct CDR3 sequences, 28% of them singletons, with less than 9.5% in the top ten. The chain employs TRBV9 and TRBJ2-6; D ambiguous. Sequenced sample: blood. The TCR originated in a woman in her 30s in good health. The CDR3 protein is CASSVRPSEVSGANVLTF. The CDR3 coding sequence is TGTGCCAGCAGCGTCCGACCCTCAGAGGTCTCTGGGGCCAACGTCCTGACTTTC.